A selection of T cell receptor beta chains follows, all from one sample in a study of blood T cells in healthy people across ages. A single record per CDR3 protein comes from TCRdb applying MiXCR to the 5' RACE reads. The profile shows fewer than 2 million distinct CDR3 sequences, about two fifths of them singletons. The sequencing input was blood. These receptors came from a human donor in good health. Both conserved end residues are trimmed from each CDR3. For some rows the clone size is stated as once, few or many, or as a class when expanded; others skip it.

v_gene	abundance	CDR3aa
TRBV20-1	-	SASSYGGDHNEQF
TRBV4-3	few	ASSPYTGGLDEQY
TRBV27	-	ASSLSSAGQGMFGYT
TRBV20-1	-	SARPGGLRDSPLH
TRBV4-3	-	ASSKPLGSANYGYT
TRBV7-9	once	ASSLMWGDETQY
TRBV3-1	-	ASSHSYNGNQPQH
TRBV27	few	AGQQGASDTQY
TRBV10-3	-	AISERGQANNEQY
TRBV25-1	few	ASRSGQVSYNSPLH
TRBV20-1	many	SANNGAYEQY
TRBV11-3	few	ASSHPGTSDDTQY
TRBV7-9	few	ASSLRTGGGEQY
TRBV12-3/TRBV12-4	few	ASSLTSEEETQY
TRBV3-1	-	ASTGGHEQY
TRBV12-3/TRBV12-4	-	ASSFDLAANQPQH
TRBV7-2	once	ASSLRVNSNQPQH
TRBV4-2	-	ASSQDVLAGALNEQF